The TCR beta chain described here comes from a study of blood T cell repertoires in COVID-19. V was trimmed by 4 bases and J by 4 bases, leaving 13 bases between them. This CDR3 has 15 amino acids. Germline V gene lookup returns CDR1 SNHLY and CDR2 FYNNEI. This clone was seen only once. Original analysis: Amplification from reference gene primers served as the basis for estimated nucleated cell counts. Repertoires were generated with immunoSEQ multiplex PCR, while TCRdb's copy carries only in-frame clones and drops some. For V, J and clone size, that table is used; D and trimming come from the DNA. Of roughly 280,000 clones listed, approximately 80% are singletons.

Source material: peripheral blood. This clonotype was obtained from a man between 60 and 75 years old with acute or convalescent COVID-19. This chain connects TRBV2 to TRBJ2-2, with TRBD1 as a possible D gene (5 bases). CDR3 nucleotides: TGTGCCAGCAGTGTACGGCAGGGTATCACCGGGGAGCTGTTTTTT. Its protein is CASSVRQGITGELFF. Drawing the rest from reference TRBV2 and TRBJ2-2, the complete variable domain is EPEVTQTPSHQVTQMGQEVILRCVPISNHLYFYWYRQILGQKVEFLVSFYNNEISEKSEIFDDQFSVERPDGSNFTLKIRSTKLEDSAMYFCASSVRQGITGELFFGEGSRLTVL.